This TCR beta chain was observed in a study of shared clonotypes between healthy human individuals. About the study: The study used three CD4 naive, three CD4 memory, two CD8 naive and one CD8 memory plate per donor. Study-wide results and caveats: Relative to clonotypes present in all four donors, those not shared had lower generation probabilities.

Per germline, CDR1 SGHRS and CDR2 YFSETQ. V was cut by 0 bases and J by 0 bases, with 10 bases left in between. This CDR3 is built from 15 residues. Here immunoSEQ multiplex PCR was the method, and the copy in TCRdb shows in-frame clones only, minus some. The sample contains about 990,000 clones, roughly 74% of which appear only once. Of note for this clone: Its target is unknown.

This clonotype was obtained from a man aged 18 to 29 in good health. Some clones in this sample may be carry-over from other donors' samples. This rearrangement joins TRBV5-1 to TRBJ2-7, with D tentatively TRBD1 (6 bases). The sequencing sample was made of memory CD4+ T cells from PBMCs. The subset was: CD45RA-negative fraction. CDR3 DNA: TGCGCCAGCAGCTTGGGGGACATCCGCTCCTACGAGCAGTACTTC. Translated, it gives CASSLGDIRSYEQYF.